The 11 T cell receptor beta chains below come from one sample, sequenced in a study of blood T cell repertoires in COVID-19. Assay used: immunoSEQ multiplex PCR; TCRdb lists only in-frame clones, some missing. The sample has about 62,000 clones, 80% to 90% seen once; the top ten hold under 20%. Sequenced: peripheral blood. The receptors derive from a woman aged 55-69 years with COVID-19, enrolled during active disease.

The CDR3 here is CASSLDRYPGSGKNIQYF. CDR3 bases: TGTGCCAGCAGCTTGGATCGGTACCCCGGCTCGGGCAAAAACATTCAGTACTTC. The genes are TRBV7-2 and TRBJ2-4; D is unclear. Germline loops: CDR1 SGHTA, CDR2 FQGNSA. With 3 bases removed from V and 3 bases from J, the gap between germline ends came to 21 bases. CDR3 size: 18 residues.

This chain joins TRBV19 and TRBJ2-7, with 7 positions matching TRBD2. Trimming cost V 5 bases and J 3 bases; bases outside gene matches: 10. Germline CDR1 and CDR2: LNHDA and SQIVND (reference sequence). This CDR3 region has 15 residues. The CDR3 spells CASSFASGGYYEQYF. CDR3 in DNA: TGTGCCAGTAGTTTTGCTAGCGGCGGTTACTACGAGCAGTACTTC. Using reference TRBV19 and TRBJ2-7 for the parts outside the CDR3, the full variable domain is DGGITQSPKYLFRKEGQNVTLSCEQNLNHDAMYWYRQDPGQGLRLIYYSQIVNDFQKGDIAEGYSVSREKKESFPLTVTSAQKNPTAFYLCASSFASGGYYEQYFGPGTRLTVT.

The chain employs TRBV6-2 or TRBV6-3 and TRBJ2-2; 7 bases line up with TRBD2. J was trimmed by 5 bases and V by 7 bases; bases with no gene match: 16. Germline V gives CDR1 MNHEY, CDR2 SVGEGT. The CDR3 runs to 17 residues. The CDR3 is CASIPKRRERRTGELFF. DNA for the CDR3: TGTGCCAGCATCCCTAAACGGCGGGAGAGGAGAACCGGGGAGCTGTTTTTT.

The chain is built from TRBV27 and TRBJ2-7; 9 bases are shared with TRBD2. The CDR3 contains 15 residues. Germline V gives CDR1 MNHEY, CDR2 SMNVEV (reference sequence). With V trimmed by 6 bases and J by 3 bases, 9 bases remained unmatched. Written as DNA, the CDR3 is TGTGCCAGCAGACTAGGGCGGGAGGGCCTCTACGAGCAGTACTTC. Translating gives CASRLGREGLYEQYF.

J is TRBJ2-7 and V is TRBV4-2, with 9 bases matching TRBD1. The CDR3 covers 16 residues. J gave up 2 bases and V 4 bases, and 9 bases lay outside the gene matches. CDR1 LGHNA and CDR2 YNFKEQ come from the germline V gene. This chain's CDR3 is CASSPSGTGTPYEQYF. DNA for the CDR3: TGTGCCAGCAGCCCTTCCGGGACAGGGACCCCCTACGAGCAGTACTTC.

This chain uses TRBV19 with TRBJ1-1; TRBD1 is a possible D gene (6 bases). The V gene's germline CDR1 is LNHDA and CDR2 SQIVND (reference sequence). This CDR3 is 14 amino acids long. V dropped 5 bases and J dropped 1 base, with 11 bases sitting between them. The CDR3 sequence: CASSVQGTNTEAFF. DNA for the CDR3: TGTGCCAGTAGTGTACAGGGAACGAACACTGAAGCTTTCTTT.

The V gene is TRBV18, the J gene TRBJ1-2; D gene uncertain. V dropped 2 bases and J dropped 5 bases, with 9 bases sitting between them. The CDR3 loop spans 13 amino acids. CDR1 and CDR2 from the germline V gene are KGHSH and LQKENI. The CDR3, as DNA: TGTGCCAGCTCACCAAATGCGGTTTATGGCTACACCTTC. Its translation is CASSPNAVYGYTF.

This clone was recorded once. This chain connects TRBV24-1 to TRBJ2-5; 11 nucleotides line up with TRBD2. The ends lost 4 bases at V and 5 bases at J; junction bases unmatched: 11. Germline CDR1 is KGHDR and CDR2 is SFDVKD. This CDR3 is 17 amino acids long. CDR3 sequence (DNA): TGTGCCACCAGTGAACCGACTAGCGGGATGGGGGTGGAGACCCAGTACTTC. Translation gives CATSEPTSGMGVETQYF.

This chain joins TRBV6-5 and TRBJ1-6; D possibly corresponds to TRBD1 (5 bases). V gave up 0 bases and J gave up 7 bases, with 10 bases separating them. The CDR3 is 15 residues long. Germline assignment: CDR1 MNHEY and CDR2 SVGAGI. CDR3 DNA: TGTGCCAGCAGTTACTCAGCCAGGGCAAATTCACCCCTCCACTTT. Residues: CASSYSARANSPLHF.

The CDR3 loop reads CSVVEGARTEAFF. CDR3 DNA: TGCAGCGTTGTTGAGGGGGCGCGCACTGAAGCTTTCTTT. This chain joins TRBV29-1 and TRBJ1-1; 7 bases map to TRBD1. Germline loops: CDR1 SQVTM, CDR2 ANQGSEA. The CDR3 runs 13 residues. J lost 4 bases, V lost 4 bases, and 6 bases had no gene match.

This chain uses TRBV6-5 with TRBJ1-1, with D tentatively TRBD1 (6 bases). This CDR3 spans 12 amino acids. Germline V gene sequence: CDR1 MNHEY, CDR2 SVGAGI. V was clipped by 10 bases and J by 2 bases, with 11 bases between them. The CDR3 here is CATTRGNTEAFF. The CDR3, as DNA: TGTGCCACCACCAGGGGCAACACTGAAGCTTTCTTT.